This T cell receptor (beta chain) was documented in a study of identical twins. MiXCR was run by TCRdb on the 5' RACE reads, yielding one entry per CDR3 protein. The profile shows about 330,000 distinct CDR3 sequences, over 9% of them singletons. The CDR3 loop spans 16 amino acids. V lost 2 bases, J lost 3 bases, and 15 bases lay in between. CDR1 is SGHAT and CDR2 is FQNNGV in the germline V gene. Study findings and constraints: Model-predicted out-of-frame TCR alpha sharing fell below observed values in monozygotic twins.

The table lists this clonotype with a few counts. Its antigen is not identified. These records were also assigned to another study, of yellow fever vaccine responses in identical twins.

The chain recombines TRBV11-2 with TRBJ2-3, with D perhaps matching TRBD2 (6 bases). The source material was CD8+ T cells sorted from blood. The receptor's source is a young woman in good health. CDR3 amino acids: CASSLTPGLRTDTQYF. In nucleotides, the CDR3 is TGTGCCAGCAGCTTAACCCCGGGACTTCGTACAGATACGCAGTATTTT.